The next 14 T cell receptor beta chains were all read from a single sample in a study of molecular identifiers for immune sequencing clone quantification. TCRdb analysed the PCR reads with MiXCR anew, one entry per CDR3 protein. The data show just under 650,000 distinct CDR3 sequences, nearly 20% seen once. Sequencing used naive CD8+ T cells from blood, with Jurkat cell RNA spiked in. Subset described: FACS-sorted CD8+CD4-CCR7+CD45RA+ naive T cells. These receptors all stem from a human donor in good health. Some libraries in this study had Jurkat cell RNA spiked in.

This clonotype was detected many times. CDR3 amino acids: CASSWGLAGEETQYF. CDR3 DNA sequence: TGTGCCAGCAGCTGGGGACTAGCGGGAGAGGAGACCCAGTACTTC. The chain employs TRBV3-1 and TRBJ2-5, with TRBD2 matching over 14 bases. This CDR3 is built from 15 residues. Trimming removed 5 bases from V and 5 bases from J; junction bases left unmatched: 4. Germline V gene sequence: CDR1 LGHDT, CDR2 YNNKEL (reference sequence).

This clonotype has a count of ten or more. The chain combines TRBV5-4 with TRBJ2-7, with D tentatively TRBD1 (6 bases). Trimming took 0 bases from V and 2 from J, leaving 15 bases between them. This CDR3 contains 16 residues. CDR1 SGHNT and CDR2 YYREEE come from the germline V gene (reference sequence). CDR3 protein: CASSLVLGAAPYEQYF. CDR3 nucleotides: TGTGCCAGCAGCTTGGTCTTGGGGGCGGCCCCCTACGAGCAGTACTTC.

This clonotype was counted a few times. This could be a read error, since a much larger clone is one nucleotide away. Because the CDR3 is missing its conserved closing phenylalanine or tryptophan, this is likely a read error. The chain couples TRBV20-1 to TRBJ2-7; TRBD2 agrees at 11 bases. The germline V gene encodes CDR1 DFQATT and CDR2 SNEGSKA (reference sequence). J was trimmed by 3 bases and V by 2 bases; bases with no gene match: 6. The CDR3 contains 15 residues. CDR3 sequence reads: CSARRLAGGDYEQYC. Here the CDR3 DNA reads TGCAGTGCTAGACGGCTAGCGGGAGGTGACTACGAGCAGTACTGC.

The CDR3 nucleotides read TGTGCCAGCGGCTCCCAGGGAGACGAGCAGTACTTC. It yields the protein CASGSQGDEQYF. The rearrangement uses TRBV5-3 and TRBJ2-7, with D perhaps given as TRBD1 or TRBD2 (5 bases each). TRBV5-3 is identified as an open reading frame with a role that is uncertain. V was cut by 8 bases and J by 5 bases, with 14 bases left in between. CDR3 length: 12 amino acids.

This clonotype was seen repeatedly, ten times or more. The genes are TRBV1 and TRBJ1-5; the table calls TRBD1, which could not be checked here. TRBV1 is given as a pseudogene. The CDR3 is made up of 17 amino acids. The CDR3: CTSSQDTGGDSNQPQHF. For the CDR3, the DNA is TGCACCAGCAGCCAAGATACGGGGGGGGATAGCAATCAGCCCCAGCATTTT.

This clonotype was detected ten times or more. The chain joins TRBV5-5 to TRBJ1-1; D perhaps matches TRBD1 (6 bases). The CDR3 has 15 amino acids. Between the trimmed V and J ends, which lost 0 bases and 1 base, there was a span of 10 bases. Germline V lookup: CDR1 SGHKS, CDR2 YYEKEE (reference sequence). The DNA of the CDR3 is TGTGCCAGCAGCTTGGTTCTGGACAGGAACACTGAAGCTTTCTTT. The encoded protein is CASSLVLDRNTEAFF.

The V and J genes are TRBV29-1 and TRBJ2-2; 10 positions match TRBD2. There are 17 residues in the CDR3. V trimming: 7 bases; J trimming: 3 bases; junction bases outside the gene matches: 14. Germline CDR1 and CDR2: SQVTM and ANQGSEA. CDR3 bases: TGCAGCGCCGCGGGGGCTAGCGGGGGCCGGGACACCGGGGAGCTGTTTTTT. Residues: CSAAGASGGRDTGELFF.

This chain links TRBV28 with TRBJ1-2, with D perhaps TRBD1 (6 bases). V was pared by 7 bases and J by 7 bases, with 16 bases between. CDR3 length equals 13 residues. Germline CDR1 reads MDHEN; CDR2 reads SYDVKM. In nucleotides, the CDR3 is TGTGCCAGCAAAGATCCGGGGGCCCCTGGCTACACCTTC. It encodes CASKDPGAPGYTF.

At least ten counts were recorded for this clonotype. This chain links TRBV28 with TRBJ2-4; unclear D gene. The length of the CDR3 is 13 residues. Trimming shortened V by 1 base and J by 9 bases, and 10 bases separated the two germline ends. Germline CDR1 reads MDHEN; CDR2 reads SYDVKM. The CDR3 spells CASSLLSPSIQYF. The DNA for the CDR3 is TGTGCCAGCAGTTTATTGTCCCCGTCCATTCAGTACTTC.

V and J are TRBV4-2 and TRBJ1-3; 8 bases map to TRBD1. Germline CDR1 reads LGHNA; CDR2 reads YNFKEQ. With V trimmed by 0 bases and J by 4 bases, 5 bases remained unmatched. This CDR3 is 16 amino acids long. CDR3 DNA sequence: TGTGCCAGCAGCCAAGAGCAGGGGGCGCGGGGAAACACCATATATTTT. The encoded protein is CASSQEQGARGNTIYF.

The sample holds a few counts of this clonotype. The chain links TRBV7-9 to TRBJ1-4, with 7 bases matching TRBD1. The CDR3 is made up of 14 amino acids. Per germline, CDR1 SEHNR and CDR2 FQNEAQ (reference sequence). V shed 5 bases and J 4 bases; nucleotides not matched to a gene: 4. The CDR3 sequence: CASSEGQLNEKLFF. DNA for the CDR3: TGTGCCAGCAGCGAGGGACAGCTTAATGAAAAACTGTTTTTT.

Ten or more counts support this clonotype. The chain employs TRBV2 and TRBJ1-1; no firm D call. There are 13 residues in the CDR3. Germline values: CDR1 SNHLY, CDR2 FYNNEI. The V gene lost 6 bases and the J gene lost 8 bases, with 16 bases spanning the gap. The CDR3 bases are TGTGCCAGCAGACAACAGTCCTTACTAGAAGCTTTCTTT. Its protein is CASRQQSLLEAFF.

The rearrangement links TRBV27 to TRBJ2-7, with D possibly matching TRBD1 (6 bases). Trimming shortened V by 5 bases and J by 5 bases, and 19 bases separated the two germline ends. Germline loops: CDR1 MNHEY, CDR2 SMNVEV (reference sequence). The CDR3 contains 15 residues. This chain's CDR3 is CASSPSQGLGDEQYF. Here the CDR3 DNA reads TGTGCCAGCAGTCCATCACAGGGTTTAGGGGACGAGCAGTACTTC.

This clonotype came up many times. This chain joins TRBV27 and TRBJ2-7; 7 bases agree with TRBD1. The CDR3 covers 14 residues. The V gene's germline CDR1 is MNHEY and CDR2 SMNVEV (reference sequence). V lost 2 bases to trimming and J lost 5 bases; unmatched junction nucleotides: 6. The CDR3 here is CASSLEGASDEQYF. CDR3 nucleotide sequence: TGTGCCAGCAGTTTAGAGGGGGCAAGTGACGAGCAGTACTTC.